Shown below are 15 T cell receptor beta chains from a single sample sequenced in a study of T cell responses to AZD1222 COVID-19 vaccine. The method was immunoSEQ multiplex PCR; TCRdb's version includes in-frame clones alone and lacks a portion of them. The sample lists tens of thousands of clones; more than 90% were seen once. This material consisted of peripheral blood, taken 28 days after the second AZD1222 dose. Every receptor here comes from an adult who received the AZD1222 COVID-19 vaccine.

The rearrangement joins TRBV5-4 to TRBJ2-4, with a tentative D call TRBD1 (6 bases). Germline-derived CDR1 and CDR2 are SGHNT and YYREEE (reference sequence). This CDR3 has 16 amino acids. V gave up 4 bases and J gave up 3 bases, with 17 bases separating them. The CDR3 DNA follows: TGTGCCAGCAGCCACGGAGGACAGACCAGCAAAAACATTCAGTACTTC. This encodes CASSHGGQTSKNIQYF.

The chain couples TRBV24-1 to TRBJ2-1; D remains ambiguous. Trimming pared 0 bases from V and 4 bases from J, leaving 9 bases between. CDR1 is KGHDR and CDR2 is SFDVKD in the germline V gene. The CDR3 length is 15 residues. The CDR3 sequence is CATSDLPSAYNEQFF. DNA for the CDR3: TGTGCCACCAGTGATTTGCCGTCAGCTTACAATGAGCAGTTCTTC.

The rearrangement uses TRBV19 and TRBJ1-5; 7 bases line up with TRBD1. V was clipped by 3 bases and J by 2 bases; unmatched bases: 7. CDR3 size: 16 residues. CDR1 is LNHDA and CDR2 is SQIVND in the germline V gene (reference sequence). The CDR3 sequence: CASSIVKGQRNQPQHF. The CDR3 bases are TGTGCCAGTAGTATTGTTAAGGGACAGCGCAATCAGCCCCAGCATTTT.

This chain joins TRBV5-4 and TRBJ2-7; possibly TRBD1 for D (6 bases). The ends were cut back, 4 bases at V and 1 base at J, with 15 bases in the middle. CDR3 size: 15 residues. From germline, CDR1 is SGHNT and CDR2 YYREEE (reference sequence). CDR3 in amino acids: CASSLPTGRSYEQYF. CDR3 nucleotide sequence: TGTGCCAGCAGCCTTCCGACAGGTCGATCCTACGAGCAGTACTTC.

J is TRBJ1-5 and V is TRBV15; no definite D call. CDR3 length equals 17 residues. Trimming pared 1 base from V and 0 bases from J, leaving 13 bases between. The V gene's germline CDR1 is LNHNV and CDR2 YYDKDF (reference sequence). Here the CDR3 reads CATSRGQTQSSNQPQHF. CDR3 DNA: TGTGCCACCAGCAGAGGGCAAACTCAAAGTAGCAATCAGCCCCAGCATTTT.

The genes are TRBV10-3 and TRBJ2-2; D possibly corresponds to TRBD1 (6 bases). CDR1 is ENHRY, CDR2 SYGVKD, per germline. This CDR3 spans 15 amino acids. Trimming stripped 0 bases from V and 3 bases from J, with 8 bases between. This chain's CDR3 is CAISESQGYTGELFF. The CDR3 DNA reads TGTGCCATCAGTGAGTCACAGGGCTACACCGGGGAGCTGTTTTTT.

The CDR3 protein is CASSLGTRRTDTQYF. CDR3 bases: TGCGCCAGCAGCTTGGGTACCCGGCGCACAGATACGCAGTATTTT. The gene calls are TRBV5-1 and TRBJ2-3, with D hard to call. Germline V lookup: CDR1 SGHRS, CDR2 YFSETQ. The V end was cut by 0 bases, the J end by 1 base, with 9 bases between. The CDR3 runs to 15 residues.

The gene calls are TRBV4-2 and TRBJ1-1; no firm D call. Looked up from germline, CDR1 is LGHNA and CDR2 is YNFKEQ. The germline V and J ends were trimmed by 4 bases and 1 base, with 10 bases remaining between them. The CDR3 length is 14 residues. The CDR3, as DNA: TGTGCCAGCAGCCCACTAGACCCGAACACTGAAGCTTTCTTT. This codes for CASSPLDPNTEAFF.

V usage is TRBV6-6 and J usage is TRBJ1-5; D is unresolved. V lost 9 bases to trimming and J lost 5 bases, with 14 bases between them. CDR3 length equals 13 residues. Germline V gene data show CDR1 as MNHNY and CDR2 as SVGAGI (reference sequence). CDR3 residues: CASSVGVDQPQHF. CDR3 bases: TGTGCCAGTTCAGTCGGGGTTGATCAGCCCCAGCATTTT.

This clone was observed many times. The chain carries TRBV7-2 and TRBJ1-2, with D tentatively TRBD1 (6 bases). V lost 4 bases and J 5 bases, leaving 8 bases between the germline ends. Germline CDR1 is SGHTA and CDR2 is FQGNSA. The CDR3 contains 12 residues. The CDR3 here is CASSSQGYGYTF. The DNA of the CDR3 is TGTGCCAGCAGCTCACAGGGATATGGCTACACCTTC.

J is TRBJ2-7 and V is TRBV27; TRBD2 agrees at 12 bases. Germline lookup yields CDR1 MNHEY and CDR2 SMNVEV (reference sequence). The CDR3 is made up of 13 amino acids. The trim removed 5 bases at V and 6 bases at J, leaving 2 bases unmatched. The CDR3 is CASSRTSGTEQYF. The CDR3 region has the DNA TGTGCCAGCAGTCGGACTAGCGGGACCGAGCAGTACTTC.

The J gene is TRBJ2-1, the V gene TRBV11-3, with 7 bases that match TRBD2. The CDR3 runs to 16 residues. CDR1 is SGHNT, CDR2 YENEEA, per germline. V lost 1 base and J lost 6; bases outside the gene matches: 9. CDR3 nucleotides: TGTGCCAGCAGCTTAGTGGGGGAGGGCCGACTCAATGAGCAGTTCTTC. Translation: CASSLVGEGRLNEQFF.

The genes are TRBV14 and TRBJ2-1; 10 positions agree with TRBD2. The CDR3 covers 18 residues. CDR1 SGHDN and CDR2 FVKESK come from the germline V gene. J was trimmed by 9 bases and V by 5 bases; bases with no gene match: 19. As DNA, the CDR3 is TGTGCCAGCAGCAACAGGCCACTAGCGGGAATCGGAAAGGCTGAGCAGTTCTTC. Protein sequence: CASSNRPLAGIGKAEQFF.

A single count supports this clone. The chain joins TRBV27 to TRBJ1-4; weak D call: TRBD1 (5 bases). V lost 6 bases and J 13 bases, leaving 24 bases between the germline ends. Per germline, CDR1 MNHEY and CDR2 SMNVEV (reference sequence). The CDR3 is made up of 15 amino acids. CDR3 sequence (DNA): TGTGCCAGCAGCCCCGGACATCTGCTCATAGGTGGACTGTTTTTT. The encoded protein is CASSPGHLLIGGLFF.

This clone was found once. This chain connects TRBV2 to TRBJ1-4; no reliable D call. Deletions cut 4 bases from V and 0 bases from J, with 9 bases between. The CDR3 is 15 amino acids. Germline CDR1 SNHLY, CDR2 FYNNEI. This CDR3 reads CASSGIAATNEKLFF. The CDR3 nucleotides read TGTGCCAGCAGTGGCATCGCTGCAACTAATGAAAAACTGTTTTTT.